This T cell receptor (beta chain) appears in the sequencing data of a study of blood T cell repertoires in COVID-19. On the study more broadly: T cells, B-cell-depleted T cells, or PBMCs supplied cDNA or gDNA.

Original methodology: Scientists estimated how many nucleated cells there were by amplifying reference gene primers. Here immunoSEQ multiplex PCR was the method, and the copy in TCRdb shows in-frame clones only, minus some. V and J calls and clone size follow that table, whereas D and trimming were derived from the DNA. The sample comprises 200,000 to 250,000 clones, around 88% of which are singletons, and 14% to 15% rests with the top ten. V lost 5 bases and J lost 7; bases outside the gene matches: 17. Germline V CDR1 and CDR2: LNHDA, SQIVND (reference sequence). The CDR3 totals 16 residues. Individuals drawn from around 24 US areas were about 18 to 95 years old. Cohorts were determined from participant-reported clinical history.

The clonotype was recovered from a woman in her forties or fifties with acute COVID-19. The genes are TRBV19 and TRBJ2-7, with 7 nucleotides matching TRBD1. Material for sequencing was PBMCs or T cells enriched from blood (not recorded which). This chain's CDR3 is CASSPDPGQPRREQYF. The DNA for the CDR3 is TGTGCCAGTAGTCCTGACCCGGGACAGCCCCGACGGGAGCAGTACTTC.